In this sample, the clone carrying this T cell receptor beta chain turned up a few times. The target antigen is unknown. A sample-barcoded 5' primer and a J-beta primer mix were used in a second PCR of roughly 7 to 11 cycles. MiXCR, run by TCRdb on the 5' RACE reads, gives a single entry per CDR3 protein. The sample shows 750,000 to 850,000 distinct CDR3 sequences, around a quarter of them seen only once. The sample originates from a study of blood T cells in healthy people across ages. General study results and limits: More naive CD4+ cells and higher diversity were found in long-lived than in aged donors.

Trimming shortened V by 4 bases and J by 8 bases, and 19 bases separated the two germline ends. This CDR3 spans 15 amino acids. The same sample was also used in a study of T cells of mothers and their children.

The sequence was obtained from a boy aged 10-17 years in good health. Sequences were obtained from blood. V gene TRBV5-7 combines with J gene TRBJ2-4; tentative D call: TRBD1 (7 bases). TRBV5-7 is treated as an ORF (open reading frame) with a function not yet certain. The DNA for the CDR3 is TGTGCCAGCAGCCACACCCACAGGGGAGGAGACATTCAGTACTTC. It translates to CASSHTHRGGDIQYF.